This T cell receptor beta chain was recovered during a study of PD-1 blockade in classical Hodgkin lymphoma. The ends lost 4 bases at V and 0 bases at J; junction bases unmatched: 8. Per the germline V gene, CDR1 is SGHDT and CDR2 is YYEEEE. The CDR3 contains 17 residues. All trial patients relapsed after autologous stem cell transplantation. General study findings and limits: Lower baseline TCR diversity marked trial partial responders and progressors. Why the repertoires differ is still unclear, perhaps disease activity or prior therapy.

The table came from immunoSEQ multiplex PCR; TCRdb's copy has only in-frame clones and leaves some out. Of tens of thousands of clones listed, roughly 73% were seen once; the top ten hold roughly 11%. With regard to this clone: What it binds is not known.

This clonotype was sampled from a human donor with classical Hodgkin lymphoma. Sequencing was performed on peripheral blood mononuclear cells (PBMCs), taken at baseline. The chain joins TRBV5-6 to TRBJ2-7, with 12 bases lining up with TRBD2. In DNA, the CDR3 is TGTGCCAGCAGCCAGGTCGGACTAGCGGGACCCTCCTACGAGCAGTACTTC. Its protein product is CASSQVGLAGPSYEQYF. The full variable domain, in which reference TRBV5-6 and TRBJ2-7 provide the parts outside the CDR3, is DAGVTQSPTHLIKTRGQQVTLRCSPKSGHDTVSWYQQALGQGPQFIFQYYEEEERQRGNFPDRFSGHQFPNYSSELNVNALLLGDSALYLCASSQVGLAGPSYEQYFGPGTRLTVT.